Each of the 31 T cell receptor beta chains below was sequenced from the same sample in a study of cytomegalovirus exposure and HLA in healthy donors. Both 60 Vbeta primers and 13 Jbeta primers went into the PCR. TCRdb keeps only in-frame clones here, not all; method: immunoSEQ multiplex PCR. This repertoire shows about 100,000 clones, around three quarters found once; its top ten account for approximately 4.1%. The sample consisted of PBMCs. Every receptor here comes from a female donor in good health and CMV-seropositive.

The chain couples TRBV18 to TRBJ2-1, with 13 bases fitting TRBD2. Per the germline V gene, CDR1 is KGHSH and CDR2 is LQKENI. The length of the CDR3 is 19 residues. With V trimmed by 3 bases and J by 0 bases, 8 bases remained unmatched. This chain's CDR3 is CASSPRLAGGSGSYNEQFF. As DNA, the CDR3 is TGTGCCAGCTCACCGCGACTAGCGGGAGGTTCGGGCTCCTACAATGAGCAGTTCTTC. Looking up the rest from reference TRBV18 and TRBJ2-1 gives the full variable domain: NAGVMQNPRHLVRRRGQEARLRCSPMKGHSHVYWYRQLPEEGLKFMVYLQKENIIDESGMPKERFSAEFPKEGPSILRIQQVVRGDSAAYFCASSPRLAGGSGSYNEQFFGPGTRLTVL.

This rearrangement joins TRBV7-2 to TRBJ1-5; unclear D gene. Germline V gene sequence: CDR1 SGHTA, CDR2 FQGNSA. The V end was cut by 1 base, the J end by 9 bases, with 19 bases between. The CDR3 runs to 16 residues. For the CDR3, the DNA is TGTGCCAGCAGCTTAGAAGCGCGCGGAGGCCGGGTGCCCCAGCATTTT. Translation gives CASSLEARGGRVPQHF. Complete variable domain (other parts from reference TRBV7-2 and TRBJ1-5): GAGVSQSPSNKVTEKGKDVELRCDPISGHTALYWYRQSLGQGLEFLIYFQGNSAPDKSGLPSDRFSAERTGGSVSTLTIQRTQQEDSAVYLCASSLEARGGRVPQHFGDGTRLSIL.

The rearrangement links TRBV7-2 to TRBJ1-5; D not certain. CDR1 and CDR2 from the germline V gene are SGHTA and FQGNSA. The V end lost 2 bases, the J end lost 6 bases, and 14 bases lay between the germline ends. CDR3 length: 15 residues. CDR3 bases: TGTGCCAGCAGCTTATCTTTCGGGGTAACTCAGCCCCAGCATTTT. It translates to CASSLSFGVTQPQHF.

The J gene is TRBJ2-2, the V gene TRBV30, with 13 bases fitting TRBD2. Germline V lookup: CDR1 GTSNPN, CDR2 SVGIG (reference sequence). The CDR3 contains 18 residues. V shed 3 bases, J shed 4 bases, and the junction held 11 bases outside the gene matches. CDR3 sequence: CAWRTSGGALEFTGELFF. The CDR3 coding sequence is TGTGCCTGGAGAACTAGCGGGGGGGCCCTGGAATTCACCGGGGAGCTGTTTTTT.

The J gene is TRBJ2-1, the V gene TRBV13; 13 bases line up with TRBD2. J lost 7 bases, V lost 4 bases, and 7 bases had no gene match. The CDR3 runs 16 residues. From germline, CDR1 is PRHDT and CDR2 FYEKMQ (reference sequence). The CDR3 coding sequence is TGTGCCAGCAGCTCCAGGGGACTAGCGGGACTAAATGAGCAGTTCTTC. It encodes CASSSRGLAGLNEQFF.

This sequence joins TRBV13 and TRBJ1-4; D gene uncertain. V dropped 6 bases and J dropped 10 bases, with 21 bases sitting between them. This CDR3 has 15 amino acids. Germline CDR1 and CDR2: PRHDT and FYEKMQ (reference sequence). CDR3 residues: CASRPLGATAGKLFF. The CDR3, as DNA: TGTGCCAGCAGGCCCCTGGGCGCCACCGCTGGAAAACTGTTTTTT.

This chain joins TRBV5-1 and TRBJ2-1, with 9 bases matching TRBD2. This CDR3 is 15 amino acids long. Trimming removed 0 bases from V and 5 bases from J; junction bases left unmatched: 3. Germline V CDR1 and CDR2: SGHRS, YFSETQ. The chain's CDR3 is CASSLEAGGHNEQFF. The CDR3 DNA reads as TGCGCCAGCAGCTTGGAGGCGGGGGGGCACAATGAGCAGTTCTTC.

The J gene is TRBJ2-7, the V gene TRBV19, with TRBD2 identical over 8 bases. CDR1 is LNHDA, CDR2 SQIVND, per germline (reference sequence). V dropped 5 bases and J dropped 1; count of bases not matched to a gene: 10. This CDR3 region has 16 residues. CDR3 nucleotide sequence: TGTGCCAGTAGTCAGCCCTGGCGGGGGGATTCCTACGAGCAGTACTTC. It encodes CASSQPWRGDSYEQYF. The full variable domain, its missing parts supplied by reference TRBV19 and TRBJ2-7, is DGGITQSPKYLFRKEGQNVTLSCEQNLNHDAMYWYRQDPGQGLRLIYYSQIVNDFQKGDIAEGYSVSREKKESFPLTVTSAQKNPTAFYLCASSQPWRGDSYEQYFGPGTRLTVT.

This clone appeared a few times. The CDR3 region is CASLPGDRDVYGYTF. The CDR3 coding sequence is TGTGCCAGCCTTCCCGGGGACAGAGACGTCTATGGCTACACCTTC. The chain has TRBV6-5 and TRBJ1-2; 7 bases match TRBD1. V was clipped by 8 bases and J by 4 bases; unmatched bases: 13. Per the germline V gene, CDR1 is MNHEY and CDR2 is SVGAGI. The CDR3 is made up of 15 amino acids.

V usage is TRBV19 and J usage is TRBJ1-2; D may be TRBD1 (5 bases). This CDR3 contains 14 residues. Trimming left V 7 bases short and J 7 bases short, with 19 bases between. The germline V gene encodes CDR1 LNHDA and CDR2 SQIVND (reference sequence). CDR3 sequence: CASMGGGFYRGYTF. The CDR3 bases are TGTGCCAGTATGGGCGGGGGGTTTTATCGTGGCTACACCTTC.

CDR3 coding DNA: TGTGCCAGCAGGGTGACAGGGGGAAGTACCGGGGAGCTGTTTTTT. Protein sequence: CASRVTGGSTGELFF. J is TRBJ2-2 and V is TRBV6-1, with 9 bases that match TRBD1. The germline gives CDR1 MNHNS, CDR2 SASEGT. The CDR3 consists of 15 residues. With V trimmed by 6 bases and J by 5 bases, 7 bases remained unmatched.

The CDR3 nucleotides read TGTGCCAGCAGTTTTACCGGGACAGGGGGCGGCTACACCTTC. Translated: CASSFTGTGGGYTF. V is TRBV2 and J is TRBJ1-2, with 12 bases that match TRBD1. CDR1 and CDR2 (germline): SNHLY, FYNNEI. Trimming cost V 5 bases and J 8 bases; bases outside gene matches: 6. The CDR3 is made up of 14 amino acids.

This clone was observed a handful of times. The chain couples TRBV7-6 to TRBJ2-3; 13 bases are a match to TRBD2. The length of the CDR3 is 15 residues. CDR1 and CDR2 from the germline V gene are SGHVS and FNYEAQ. The V and J ends lost 5 bases and 4 bases, in that order; junction bases with no gene match: 3. For the CDR3, the DNA is TGTGCCAGCAGCCCCGGGACTAGCGGGGCAGATACGCAGTATTTT. It yields the protein CASSPGTSGADTQYF.

The chain links TRBV10-3 to TRBJ1-1, with D possibly TRBD1 on 6 matching bases. The V gene's germline CDR1 is ENHRY and CDR2 SYGVKD. CDR3 length: 14 amino acids. Trimming removed 3 bases from V and 1 base from J, with 9 bases in between. CDR3 in DNA: TGTGCCATCAGTGACCTCAGGGGGAACACTGAAGCTTTCTTT. Its translation is CAISDLRGNTEAFF.

The chain combines TRBV7-9 with TRBJ1-1, with D unresolved. The CDR3 contains 14 residues. Per the germline V gene, CDR1 is SEHNR and CDR2 is FQNEAQ (reference sequence). V was cut by 0 bases and J by 1 base, with 6 bases left in between. The CDR3 reads CASSLAARNTEAFF. The CDR3 DNA follows: TGTGCCAGCAGCTTAGCGGCCAGGAACACTGAAGCTTTCTTT. The full variable domain, in which reference TRBV7-9 and TRBJ1-1 provide the parts outside the CDR3, is DTGVSQNPRHKITKRGQNVTFRCDPISEHNRLYWYRQTLGQGPEFLTYFQNEAQLEKSRLLSDRFSAERPKGSFSTLEIQRTEQGDSAMYLCASSLAARNTEAFFGQGTRLTVV.

V usage is TRBV19 and J usage is TRBJ2-2; D not certain. Trimming took 4 bases from V and 5 from J, leaving 11 bases between them. The germline CDR1 and CDR2 sequences are LNHDA and SQIVND (reference sequence). The CDR3 spans 14 residues. In nucleotides, the CDR3 is TGTGCCAGTAGTAGGGCAGTCTGGACCGGGGAGCTGTTTTTT. It yields the protein CASSRAVWTGELFF. The whole variable domain, filled in from reference TRBV19 and TRBJ2-2, reads DGGITQSPKYLFRKEGQNVTLSCEQNLNHDAMYWYRQDPGQGLRLIYYSQIVNDFQKGDIAEGYSVSREKKESFPLTVTSAQKNPTAFYLCASSRAVWTGELFFGEGSRLTVL.

Only one count was recorded for this clone. The chain couples TRBV11-2 to TRBJ1-2; 7 bases match TRBD1. Germline trimming cut 5 bases from V and 2 bases from J; bases unmatched to any gene: 8. This CDR3 region has 15 residues. From germline, CDR1 is SGHAT and CDR2 FQNNGV. This CDR3 is CASSGTRGRNYGYTF. The CDR3 nucleotides are TGTGCCAGCAGCGGTACAAGGGGGCGCAACTATGGCTACACCTTC.

This clone occurred a few times. The chain has TRBV18 and TRBJ2-1; weak D call: TRBD1 (6 bases). Trimming took 2 bases from V and 6 from J, leaving 14 bases between them. Germline-derived CDR1 and CDR2 are KGHSH and LQKENI. This CDR3 is 15 amino acids long. CDR3 sequence: CASSPSGQQGNEQFF. Written as DNA, the CDR3 is TGTGCCAGCTCACCATCGGGACAACAAGGCAATGAGCAGTTCTTC.

The V gene is TRBV11-2, the J gene TRBJ2-6, with 7 bases identical to TRBD1. The germline CDR1 and CDR2 sequences are SGHAT and FQNNGV. The CDR3 contains 16 residues. V dropped 5 bases and J dropped 0; count of bases not matched to a gene: 4. CDR3 coding DNA: TGTGCCAGCAGCCCAGGGGGTTCCTCTGGGGCCAACGTCCTGACTTTC. This sequence encodes CASSPGGSSGANVLTF.

This chain joins TRBV19 and TRBJ1-2; perhaps TRBD1 as D (6 bases). The ends were cut back, 3 bases at V and 4 bases at J, with 15 bases in the middle. This CDR3 spans 15 amino acids. Per germline, CDR1 LNHDA and CDR2 SQIVND (reference sequence). The DNA of the CDR3 is TGTGCCAGTAGTATCCCGGGACACCAATTCTATGGCTACACCTTC. Translation gives CASSIPGHQFYGYTF.

This chain links TRBV21-1 with TRBJ2-2; TRBD2, the D gene given by the table, was not confirmed from the DNA. TRBV21-1 is deemed a pseudogene. The CDR3 is made up of 16 amino acids. CDR3 coding DNA: TGTGCCAGCAGCCGCGTGTGGTTCTCGAACACCGGGGAGCTGTTTTTT. Its protein is CASSRVWFSNTGELFF.

About this clone: Other DNA sequences within the sample encode an identical CDR3. The chain couples TRBV18 to TRBJ1-6, with 10 bases identical to TRBD1. Germline-derived CDR1 and CDR2 are KGHSH and LQKENI. CDR3 length: 14 residues. V shed 6 bases and J 9 bases; nucleotides not matched to a gene: 5. CDR3: CASSGTGERSPLHF. The CDR3 nucleotides are TGTGCCAGCTCGGGGACAGGGGAACGTTCACCCCTCCACTTT.

The rearrangement links TRBV5-1 to TRBJ2-1; D is possibly TRBD1 (7 bases). CDR1 is SGHRS, CDR2 YFSETQ, per germline. V lost 4 bases and J lost 5, with 10 bases in between. There are 13 residues in the CDR3. The CDR3 here is CASSQGGNNEQFF. Here the CDR3 DNA reads TGCGCCAGCAGCCAGGGGGGCAACAATGAGCAGTTCTTC.

CDR3 coding DNA: TGTGCCAGTTCGACTAGCGGGAGATCAAACACCGGGGAGCTGTTTTTT. It yields the protein CASSTSGRSNTGELFF. V and J are TRBV27 and TRBJ2-2; 12 nucleotides line up with TRBD2. The CDR3 spans 16 residues. V was clipped by 9 bases and J by 2 bases; unmatched bases: 7. Germline V lookup: CDR1 MNHEY, CDR2 SMNVEV (reference sequence).

The chain joins TRBV29-1 to TRBJ1-4, with D uncertain. This CDR3 contains 12 residues. Germline CDR1 and CDR2: SQVTM and ANQGSEA. V was pared by 5 bases and J by 8 bases, with 12 bases between. The CDR3 bases are TGCAGCGTTCGCGGGAACTACGAAAAACTGTTTTTT. It specifies CSVRGNYEKLFF.

The gene calls are TRBV11-2 and TRBJ1-6; TRBD1 might be the D (6 bases). Germline lookup yields CDR1 SGHAT and CDR2 FQNNGV. The CDR3 covers 17 residues. V was clipped by 2 bases and J by 3 bases, with 14 bases between them. The CDR3 sequence is CASSLMGQGYYNSPLHF. The CDR3 nucleotides are TGTGCCAGCAGCTTAATGGGCCAGGGGTACTATAATTCACCCCTCCACTTT.

The chain combines TRBV2 with TRBJ2-3; D possibly corresponds to TRBD2 (7 bases). Germline assignment: CDR1 SNHLY and CDR2 FYNNEI. The length of the CDR3 is 15 residues. V was shortened by 7 bases and J by 6 bases, with 20 bases between the two germline ends. CDR3 region: CASTQGGGGVDTQYF. The CDR3 nucleotides read TGTGCCAGCACCCAAGGGGGGGGCGGCGTGGATACGCAGTATTTT.

The rearrangement links TRBV5-5 to TRBJ2-5, with TRBD2 matching over 14 bases. The end of the DNA fits TRBJ2-7 better, so the J call may be wrong. The CDR3 spans 16 residues. Germline assignment: CDR1 SGHKS and CDR2 YYEKEE (reference sequence). The DNA of the CDR3 is TGTGCCAGCAGCTGGCGCGGGACTAGCGGGAGCTACGAGCAGTACTTC. Translation: CASSWRGTSGSYEQYF.

For this clone: Other DNA sequences within the sample encode an identical CDR3. The V gene is TRBV7-8, the J gene TRBJ2-5; 10 nucleotides align to TRBD1. Germline V gene data show CDR1 as SGHVS and CDR2 as FQNEAQ. The CDR3 loop spans 14 amino acids. V dropped 3 bases and J dropped 2; count of bases not matched to a gene: 0. The CDR3 DNA sequence: TGTGCCAGCAGCTTGGGACAGGGGCAAGAGACCCAGTACTTC. Amino acid sequence: CASSLGQGQETQYF. The complete variable domain, with remaining parts taken from reference TRBV7-8 and TRBJ2-5, reads GAGVSQSPRYKVAKRGQDVALRCDPISGHVSLFWYQQALGQGPEFLTYFQNEAQLDKSGLPSDRFFAERPEGSVSTLKIQRTQQEDSAVYLCASSLGQGQETQYFGPGTRLLVL.

The chain is built from TRBV7-9 and TRBJ2-1; 12 bases are a match to TRBD1. This CDR3 contains 15 residues. V gave up 5 bases and J gave up 7 bases; unmatched junction bases: 6. Per the germline V gene, CDR1 is SEHNR and CDR2 is FQNEAQ (reference sequence). For the CDR3, the DNA is TGTGCCAGCAGCCAGGGACAGGGGGCGCGTAATGAGCAGTTCTTC. As protein: CASSQGQGARNEQFF.

The rearrangement links TRBV19 to TRBJ2-7; 7 nucleotides line up with TRBD1. This CDR3 contains 14 residues. CDR1 and CDR2 from the germline V gene are LNHDA and SQIVND (reference sequence). V shed 5 bases, J shed 1 base, and the junction held 5 bases outside the gene matches. CDR3 in amino acids: CASSPGQVSYEQYF. The DNA of the CDR3 is TGTGCCAGTAGTCCAGGACAGGTTTCCTACGAGCAGTACTTC.